This TCR beta chain was captured in a study of memory CD4+ T cells and cytomegalovirus serostatus. Findings and limits, study-wide: The CMV-associated TCR signature appears largely within the CD4+ memory repertoire. Repertoires predicted CMV serostatus with median bootstrapped AUC of approximately 0.95. Each of approximately 61 CMV-associated TCRbeta sequences occurred in one to five individuals.

J was trimmed by 4 bases and V by 6 bases; bases with no gene match: 5. CDR1 SGHTS and CDR2 YDEGEE come from the germline V gene. CDR3 length: 15 residues. The sort gate was single viable CD3+CD4+CD8-CD45RO+ cells for memory CD4+ T cells. Sequenced by immunoSEQ multiplex PCR; TCRdb stores in-frame clones only, minus some. This table has tens of thousands of clones, 76% appearing once. On this clone: Its antigen remains unknown.

This chain uses TRBV5-8 with TRBJ2-1, with 12 bases fitting TRBD2. Sequencing was done on a sample of memory CD4+ T cells from blood. The source is an adult in good health and CMV-seropositive. In nucleotides, the CDR3 is TGTGCCAGCAAGGTTGGACTAGCGGGGTACAATGAGCAGTTCTTC. It specifies CASKVGLAGYNEQFF.